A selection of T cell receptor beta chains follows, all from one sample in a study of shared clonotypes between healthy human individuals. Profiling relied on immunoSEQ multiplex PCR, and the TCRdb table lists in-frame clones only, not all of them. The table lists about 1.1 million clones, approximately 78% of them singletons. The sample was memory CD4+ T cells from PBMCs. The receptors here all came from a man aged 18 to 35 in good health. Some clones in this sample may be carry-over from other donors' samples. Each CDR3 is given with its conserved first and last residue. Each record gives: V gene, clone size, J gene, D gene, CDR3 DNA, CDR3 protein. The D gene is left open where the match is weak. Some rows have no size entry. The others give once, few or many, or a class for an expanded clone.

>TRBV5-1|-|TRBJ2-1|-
TGCGCCAGCAGCTTGGTGCCAGGAGGACAGTTCTTC
CASSLVPGGQFF
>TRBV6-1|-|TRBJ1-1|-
TGTGCCAGCAGTGAAGGGAAGGGCCCGAGAGCTTTCTTT
CASSEGKGPRAFF
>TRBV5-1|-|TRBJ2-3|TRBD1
TGCGCCAGCAGCTTGGCGGCAGGGGGCTCGTTTGATACGCAGTATTTT
CASSLAAGGSFDTQYF
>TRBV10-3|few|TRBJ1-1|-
TGTGCCATCAGTGAGTCTCCTCGGGGAGGGGACACTGAAGCTTTCTTT
CAISESPRGGDTEAFF
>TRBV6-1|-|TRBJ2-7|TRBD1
TGTGCCAGCGTCCGGGACAGGGTACACGAGCAGTACTTC
CASVRDRVHEQYF
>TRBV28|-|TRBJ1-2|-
TGTGCCAGCAGTTTACTGGCAGGGAATGGCTACACCTTC
CASSLLAGNGYTF
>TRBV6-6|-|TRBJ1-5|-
TGTGCCAGCAGTTACCAGGGAAGCAATCAGCCCCAGCATTTT
CASSYQGSNQPQHF
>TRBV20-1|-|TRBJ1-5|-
TGCAGTGCACTGTCCAGGGACGACCAGCATTTT
CSALSRDDQHF
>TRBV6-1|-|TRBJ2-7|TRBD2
TGTGCCAGCAGTGAACGATCTAGCGGCTACGAGCAGTACTTC
CASSERSSGYEQYF
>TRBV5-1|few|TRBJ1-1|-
TGCGCCAGCAGCCCGATCCGGGGAGACACTGAAGCTTTCTTT
CASSPIRGDTEAFF
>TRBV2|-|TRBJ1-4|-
TGTGCCAGCAGCTCCCAAGGAGGGGTGTTAGGAAAACTGTTTTTT
CASSSQGGVLGKLFF
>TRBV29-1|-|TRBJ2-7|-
TGCAGCATACGGACAATCCCGACTTACGAGCAGTACTTC
CSIRTIPTYEQYF
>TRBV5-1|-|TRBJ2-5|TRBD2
TGCGCCAGCAGCTTGGCCGCTAGCGGGGTCCTGGGGACCCAGTACTTC
CASSLAASGVLGTQYF
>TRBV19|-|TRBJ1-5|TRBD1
TGTGCCACCGATAGAACCGGGACAGGGGGCAATCAGCCCCAGCATTTT
CATDRTGTGGNQPQHF
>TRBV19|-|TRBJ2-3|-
TGTGCCACCGACCCGGGGGCGGGAAGCACAGATACGCAGTATTTT
CATDPGAGSTDTQYF
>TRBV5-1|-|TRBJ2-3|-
TGCGCCAGCAGAACGGACTGGGATACGCAGTATTTT
CASRTDWDTQYF
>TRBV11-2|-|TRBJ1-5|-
TGTGCCAGCAGCTTAGATCCGGGGGAGCCCCAGCATTTT
CASSLDPGEPQHF
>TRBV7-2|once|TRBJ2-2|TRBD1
TGTGCCAGCAGCCGGGACAGGGAGAACGGGGAGCTGTTTTTT
CASSRDRENGELFF
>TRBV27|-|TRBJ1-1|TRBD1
TGTGCCAGCAGTCCGGGGACAGGATACATGAACACTGAAGCTTTCTTT
CASSPGTGYMNTEAFF
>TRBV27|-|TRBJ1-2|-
TGTGCCAGCCGATCTATCGGGCCATGGGGCGGCTACACCTTC
CASRSIGPWGGYTF
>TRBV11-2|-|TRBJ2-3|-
TGTGCCAGCAGCTTTGAGGGAACAGATACGCAGTATTTT
CASSFEGTDTQYF
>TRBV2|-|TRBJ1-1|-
TGTGCCAGCAGTGACGGTTCGAGAGGGGCTGAAGCTTTCTTT
CASSDGSRGAEAFF
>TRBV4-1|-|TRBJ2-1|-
TGCGCCAGCAGCCCCTTAAGGGGATACAATGAGCAGTTCTTC
CASSPLRGYNEQFF
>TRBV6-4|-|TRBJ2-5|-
TGTGCCAGCGAGGGGTCGGGCAGGGCAGAGACCCAGTACTTC
CASEGSGRAETQYF
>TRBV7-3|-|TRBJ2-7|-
TGTGCCAGCAGCCCCGGGGGCGGGAACCACGAGCAGTACTTC
CASSPGGGNHEQYF
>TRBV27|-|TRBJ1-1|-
TGTGCCAGCAGTCCCGGCCGGACAGCGAACACTGAAGCTTTCTTT
CASSPGRTANTEAFF
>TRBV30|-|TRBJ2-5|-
TGTGCCTGGAGTCGGCGGCCCCAAGAGACCCAGTACTTC
CAWSRRPQETQYF
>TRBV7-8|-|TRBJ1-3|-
TGTGCCAGCAGCTTAGGTAGACTGCCGAGCTCTGGAAACACCATATATTTT
CASSLGRLPSSGNTIYF
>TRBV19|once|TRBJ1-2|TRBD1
TGTGCCAGTAGGAGACAGGGGGCGAGTGGATCCGGGTATGGCTACACCTTC
CASRRQGASGSGYGYTF
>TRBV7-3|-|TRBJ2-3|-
TGTGCCAGCAGCTTAATCCTGGGGGATACGCAGTATTTT
CASSLILGDTQYF
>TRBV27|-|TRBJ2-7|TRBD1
TGTGCCAGCAGTTCACACATGGACAGGGTTAGGTACGAGCAGTACTTC
CASSSHMDRVRYEQYF
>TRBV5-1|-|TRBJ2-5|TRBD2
TGCGCCAGCGCGGAGGGCGGGAGCGAGACCCAGTACTTC
CASAEGGSETQYF
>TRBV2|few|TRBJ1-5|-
TGTGCCAGCAGTGAAGCTTTCGGAGATCAGCCCCAGCATTTT
CASSEAFGDQPQHF
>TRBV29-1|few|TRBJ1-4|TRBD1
TGCAGCGGACAGGGGGCAACTAATGAAAAACTGTTTTTT
CSGQGATNEKLFF
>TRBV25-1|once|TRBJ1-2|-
TGTGCCAGCAGTCCATCCGGGAGAAACTATGGCTACACCTTC
CASSPSGRNYGYTF
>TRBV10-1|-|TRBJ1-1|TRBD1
TGCGCCAGCAGCCGGGACAGGGGAATCACTGAAGCTTTCTTT
CASSRDRGITEAFF
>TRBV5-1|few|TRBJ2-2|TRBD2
TGCGCCAGCAGCCAAGGACTAGCGGGAGTTTCGAGTACCGGGGAGCTGTTTTTT
CASSQGLAGVSSTGELFF
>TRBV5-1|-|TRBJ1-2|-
TGCGCCAGCAGCTTGGGGGACCCCCGGGGGCGAGGCTACACCTTC
CASSLGDPRGRGYTF
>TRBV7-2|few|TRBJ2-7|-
TGTGCCAGCAGCACTACCTACGAGCAGTACTTC
CASSTTYEQYF
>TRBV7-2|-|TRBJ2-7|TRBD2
TGTGCCAGCAGCAGTAGGACTAGCGTCTCCTACGAGCAGTACTTC
CASSSRTSVSYEQYF
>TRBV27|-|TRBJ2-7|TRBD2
TGTGCCAGCAGTTTAGACGGACTAGCGGGATCCTACGAGCAGTACTTC
CASSLDGLAGSYEQYF
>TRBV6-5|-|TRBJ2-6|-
TGTGCCAGCAGTTACTCGAGCCCTGGGGCCAACGTCCTGACTTTC
CASSYSSPGANVLTF
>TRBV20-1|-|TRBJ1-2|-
TGCAGTGCTAGGACCCGGGCTGGCTACACCTTC
CSARTRAGYTF
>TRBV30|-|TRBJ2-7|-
TGTGCCTACACAACAGCGTACGAGCAGTACTTC
CAYTTAYEQYF
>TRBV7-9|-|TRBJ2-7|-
TGTGCCAGCAGCTTGGTACAGTCCTACGAGCAGTACTTC
CASSLVQSYEQYF
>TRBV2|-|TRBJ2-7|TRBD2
TGTGCCAGCAGAGGGGGACTAGTCCCCTCCTACGAGCAGTACTTC
CASRGGLVPSYEQYF
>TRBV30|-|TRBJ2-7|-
TGTGCCTGGAGTTTCGGACTTGCCACCTACGAGCAGTACTTC
CAWSFGLATYEQYF
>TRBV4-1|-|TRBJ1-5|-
TGCGCCAGCAGCCAACCACTGGACGGATACAATCAGCCCCAGCATTTT
CASSQPLDGYNQPQHF
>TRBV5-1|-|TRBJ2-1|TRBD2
TGCGCCAGCAGCTTGAATCCGGGGAGGGGTGAGCAGTTCTTC
CASSLNPGRGEQFF
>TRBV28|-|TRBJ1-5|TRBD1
TGTGCCAGCAGTTCCCCGACAGGGTATGGACAGCCCCAGCATTTT
CASSSPTGYGQPQHF
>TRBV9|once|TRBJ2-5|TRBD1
TGTGCCAGCGGCCCTCCGGGACAGGGATCCCAAGAGACCCAGTACTTC
CASGPPGQGSQETQYF
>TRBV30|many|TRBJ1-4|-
TGTGCCTGGGCCACGACAGACAGAAATGAAAAACTGTTTTTT
CAWATTDRNEKLFF
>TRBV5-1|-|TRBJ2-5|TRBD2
TGCGCCAGCAGCCTCGGACTAGCGGGACCCGAGACCCAGTACTTC
CASSLGLAGPETQYF
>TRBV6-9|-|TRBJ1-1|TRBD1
TGTGCCAGCACAGAAACAGGGGGCCGTCAAGCTTTCTTT
CASTETGGRQAFF
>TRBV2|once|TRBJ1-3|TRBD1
TGTGCCAGCAGCGCCGGGACAGGGCGAACCACCATATATTTT
CASSAGTGRTTIYF